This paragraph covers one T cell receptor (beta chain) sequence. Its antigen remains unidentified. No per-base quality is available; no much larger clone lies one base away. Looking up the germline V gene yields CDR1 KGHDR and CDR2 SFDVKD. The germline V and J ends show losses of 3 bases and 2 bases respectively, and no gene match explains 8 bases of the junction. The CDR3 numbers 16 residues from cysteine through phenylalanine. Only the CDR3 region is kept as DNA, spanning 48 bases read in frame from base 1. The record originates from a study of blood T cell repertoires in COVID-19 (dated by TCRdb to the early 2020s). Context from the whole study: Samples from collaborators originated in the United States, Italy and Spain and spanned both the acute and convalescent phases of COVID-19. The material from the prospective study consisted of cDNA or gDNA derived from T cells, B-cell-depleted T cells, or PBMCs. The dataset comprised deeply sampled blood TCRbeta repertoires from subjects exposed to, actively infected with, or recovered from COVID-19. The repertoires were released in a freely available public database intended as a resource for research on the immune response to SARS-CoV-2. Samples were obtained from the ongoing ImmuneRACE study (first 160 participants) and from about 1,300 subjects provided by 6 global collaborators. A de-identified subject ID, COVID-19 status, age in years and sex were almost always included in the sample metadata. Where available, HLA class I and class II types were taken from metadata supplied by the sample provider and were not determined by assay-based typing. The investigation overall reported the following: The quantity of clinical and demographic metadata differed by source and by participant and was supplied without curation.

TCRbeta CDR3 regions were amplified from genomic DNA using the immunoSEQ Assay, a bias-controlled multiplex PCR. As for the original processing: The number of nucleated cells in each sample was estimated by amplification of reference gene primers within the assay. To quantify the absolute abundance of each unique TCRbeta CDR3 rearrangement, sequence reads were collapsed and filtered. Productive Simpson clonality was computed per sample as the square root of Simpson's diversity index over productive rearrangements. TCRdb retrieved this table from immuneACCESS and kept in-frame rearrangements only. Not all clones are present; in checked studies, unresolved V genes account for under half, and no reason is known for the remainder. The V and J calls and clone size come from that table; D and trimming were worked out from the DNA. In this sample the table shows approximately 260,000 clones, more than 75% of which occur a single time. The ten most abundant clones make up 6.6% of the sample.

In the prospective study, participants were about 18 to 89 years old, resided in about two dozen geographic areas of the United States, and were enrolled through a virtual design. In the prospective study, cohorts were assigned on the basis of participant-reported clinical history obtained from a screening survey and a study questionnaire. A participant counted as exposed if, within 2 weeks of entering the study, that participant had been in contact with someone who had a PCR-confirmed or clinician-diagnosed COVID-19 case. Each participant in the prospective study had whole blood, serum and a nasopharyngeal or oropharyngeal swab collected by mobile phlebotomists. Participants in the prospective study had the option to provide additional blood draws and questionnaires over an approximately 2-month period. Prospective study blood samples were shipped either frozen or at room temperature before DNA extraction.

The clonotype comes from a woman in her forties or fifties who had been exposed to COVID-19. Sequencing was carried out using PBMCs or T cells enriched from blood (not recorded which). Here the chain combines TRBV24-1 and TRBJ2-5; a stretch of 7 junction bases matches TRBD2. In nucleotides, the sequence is TGTGCCACCAGTGATCCTGGGACTACGTCACAAGAGACCCAGTACTTC. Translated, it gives CATSDPGTTSQETQYF.